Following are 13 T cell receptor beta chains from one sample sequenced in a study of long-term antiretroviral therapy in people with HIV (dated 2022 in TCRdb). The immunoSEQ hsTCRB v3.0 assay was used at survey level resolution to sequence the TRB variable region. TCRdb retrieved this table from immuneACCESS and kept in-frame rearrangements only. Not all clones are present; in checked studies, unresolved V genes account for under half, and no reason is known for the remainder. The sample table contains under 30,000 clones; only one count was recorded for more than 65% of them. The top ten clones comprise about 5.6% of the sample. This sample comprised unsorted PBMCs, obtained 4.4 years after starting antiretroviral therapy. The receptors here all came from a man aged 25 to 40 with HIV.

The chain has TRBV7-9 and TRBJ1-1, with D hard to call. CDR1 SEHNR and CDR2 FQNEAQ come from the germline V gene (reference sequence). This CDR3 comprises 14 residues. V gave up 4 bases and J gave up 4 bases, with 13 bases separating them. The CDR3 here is CASSYVVEGTEAFF. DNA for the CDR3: TGTGCCAGCAGCTACGTCGTGGAGGGCACTGAAGCTTTCTTT.

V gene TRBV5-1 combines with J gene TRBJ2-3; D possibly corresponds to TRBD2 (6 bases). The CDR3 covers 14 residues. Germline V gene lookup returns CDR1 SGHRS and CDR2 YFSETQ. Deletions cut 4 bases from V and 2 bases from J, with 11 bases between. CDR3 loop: CASSRGLPTDTQYF. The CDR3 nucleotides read TGCGCCAGCAGCCGGGGACTTCCCACAGATACGCAGTATTTT.

CDR3 amino acids: CASSSDGETQYF. CDR3 nucleotides: TGTGCCAGTAGTTCAGACGGGGAGACCCAGTACTTC. This chain links TRBV19 with TRBJ2-5; D is uncertain. The CDR3 runs 12 residues. V was trimmed by 5 bases and J by 5 bases, leaving 9 bases between them. Germline loops: CDR1 LNHDA, CDR2 SQIVND (reference sequence).

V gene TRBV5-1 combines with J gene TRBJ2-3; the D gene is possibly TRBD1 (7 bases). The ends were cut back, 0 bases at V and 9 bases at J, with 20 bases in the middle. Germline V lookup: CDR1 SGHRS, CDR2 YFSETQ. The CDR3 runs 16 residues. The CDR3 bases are TGCGCCAGCAGCTTGGGGCTAGGGGGCCGTCGGGGGACGCAGTATTTT. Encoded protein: CASSLGLGGRRGTQYF. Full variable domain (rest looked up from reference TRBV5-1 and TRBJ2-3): KAGVTQTPRYLIKTRGQQVTLSCSPISGHRSVSWYQQTPGQGLQFLFEYFSETQRNKGNFPGRFSGRQFSNSRSEMNVSTLELGDSALYLCASSLGLGGRRGTQYFGPGTRLTVL.

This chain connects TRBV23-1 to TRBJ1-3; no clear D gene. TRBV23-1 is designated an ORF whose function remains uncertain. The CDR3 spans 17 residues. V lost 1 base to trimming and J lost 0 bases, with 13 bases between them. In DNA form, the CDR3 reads TGCGCCAGCAGTCAATTTGGGCCCAAAGCCTCTGGAAACACCATATATTTT. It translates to CASSQFGPKASGNTIYF.

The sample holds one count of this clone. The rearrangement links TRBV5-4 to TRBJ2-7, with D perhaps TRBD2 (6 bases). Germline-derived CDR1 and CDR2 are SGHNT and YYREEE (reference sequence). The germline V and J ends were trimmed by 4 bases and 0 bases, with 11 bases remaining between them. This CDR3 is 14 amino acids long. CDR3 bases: TGTGCCAGCAGCCCGGGACTGAACTCCTACGAGCAGTACTTC. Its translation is CASSPGLNSYEQYF.

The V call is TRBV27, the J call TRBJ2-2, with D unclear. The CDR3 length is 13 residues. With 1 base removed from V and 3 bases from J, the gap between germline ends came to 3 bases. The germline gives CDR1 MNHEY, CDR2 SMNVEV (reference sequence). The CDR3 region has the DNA TGTGCCAGCAGTTTATGGGACACCGGGGAGCTGTTTTTT. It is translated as CASSLWDTGELFF.

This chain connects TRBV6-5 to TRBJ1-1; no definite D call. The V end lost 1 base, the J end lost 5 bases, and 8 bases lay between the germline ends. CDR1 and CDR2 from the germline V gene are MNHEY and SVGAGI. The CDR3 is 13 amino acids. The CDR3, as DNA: TGTGCCAGCAGTTACTGGGTAGGGACTGAAGCTTTCTTT. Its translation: CASSYWVGTEAFF.

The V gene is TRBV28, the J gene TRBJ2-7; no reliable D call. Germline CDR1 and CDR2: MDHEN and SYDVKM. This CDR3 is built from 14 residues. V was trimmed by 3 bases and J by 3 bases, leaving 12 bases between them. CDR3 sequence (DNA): TGTGCCAGCAGTTTCCGGGCGGAGCTCTACGAGCAGTACTTC. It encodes CASSFRAELYEQYF.

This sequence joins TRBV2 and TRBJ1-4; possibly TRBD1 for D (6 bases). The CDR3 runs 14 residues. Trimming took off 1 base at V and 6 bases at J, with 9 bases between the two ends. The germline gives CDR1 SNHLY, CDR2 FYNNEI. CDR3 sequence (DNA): TGTGCCAGCAGTGAAGGGACAGAGGATGAAAAACTGTTTTTT. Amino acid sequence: CASSEGTEDEKLFF.

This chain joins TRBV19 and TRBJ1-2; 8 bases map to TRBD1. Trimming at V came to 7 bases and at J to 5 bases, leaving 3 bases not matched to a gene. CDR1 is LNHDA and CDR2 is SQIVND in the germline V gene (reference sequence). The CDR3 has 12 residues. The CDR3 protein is CASNDRGYGYTF. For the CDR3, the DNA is TGTGCCAGTAATGACAGGGGATATGGCTACACCTTC.

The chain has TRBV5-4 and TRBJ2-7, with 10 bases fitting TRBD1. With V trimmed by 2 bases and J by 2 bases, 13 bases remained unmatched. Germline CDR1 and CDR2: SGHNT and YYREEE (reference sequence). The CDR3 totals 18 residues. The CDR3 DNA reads TGTGCCAGCAGCTTTTTAACCGCCGGGACAGGGGTCCCCTACGAGCAGTACTTC. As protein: CASSFLTAGTGVPYEQYF.

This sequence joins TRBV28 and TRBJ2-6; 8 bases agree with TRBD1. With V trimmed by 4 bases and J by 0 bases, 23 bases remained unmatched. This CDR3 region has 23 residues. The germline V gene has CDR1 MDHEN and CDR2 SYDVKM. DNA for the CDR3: TGTGCCAGCAGTTATAGCACAAGCCGGGACAGGAGTCTTGAGAGCTCTGGGGCCAACGTCCTGACTTTC. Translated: CASSYSTSRDRSLESSGANVLTF.